The next 14 T cell receptor beta chains were all read from a single sample in a study of early T cells in non-severe SARS-CoV-2 infection. TCRdb recomputed calls from the 5' RACE reads with MiXCR, one row per CDR3 protein. The table includes over 95,000 distinct CDR3 sequences, approximately 17% detected once. Source material: whole blood. Every receptor here comes from an adult who was a healthcare worker with PCR-confirmed SARS-CoV-2 infection or an uninfected control (not recorded which).

This clonotype has a handful of counts. This rearrangement joins TRBV12-3 or TRBV12-4 to TRBJ2-2; tentative D call: TRBD1 (6 bases). The CDR3 has 14 amino acids. The V end lost 3 bases, the J end lost 4 bases, and 9 bases lay between the germline ends. CDR3 nucleotides: TGTGCCAGCAGTTTTCGACAGGTCACCGGGGAGCTGTTTTTT. Protein: CASSFRQVTGELFF.

This clonotype turned up a few times. The chain uses TRBV20-1 and TRBJ2-7; 8 bases fit TRBD2. V lost 3 bases, J lost 2 bases, and 6 bases stayed unmatched. There are 14 residues in the CDR3. CDR1 and CDR2 from the germline V gene are DFQATT and SNEGSKA (reference sequence). CDR3 in DNA: TGCAGTGCTAGCGAGTCGACTAGCGCCTACGAGCAGTACTTC. Its protein is CSASESTSAYEQYF.

This chain links TRBV6-5 with TRBJ1-1, with 8 nucleotides matching TRBD1. J was trimmed by 1 base and V by 7 bases; bases with no gene match: 5. Germline CDR1 MNHEY, CDR2 SVGAGI. This CDR3 is 14 amino acids long. Here the CDR3 reads CASKQGVGNTEAFF. The CDR3, as DNA: TGTGCCAGCAAACAGGGGGTTGGGAACACTGAAGCTTTCTTT.

J is TRBJ2-5 and V is TRBV7-2; D not resolved. CDR3 length: 13 amino acids. Trimming took 5 bases from V and 4 from J, leaving 11 bases between them. CDR1 is SGHTA and CDR2 is FQGNSA in the germline V gene. The CDR3 reads CASSPDRRETQYF. The CDR3 DNA is TGTGCCAGCAGCCCTGACCGGCGAGAGACCCAGTACTTC. Combining the CDR3 with reference TRBV7-2 and TRBJ2-5 gives the whole variable domain GAGVSQSPSNKVTEKGKDVELRCDPISGHTALYWYRQSLGQGLEFLIYFQGNSAPDKSGLPSDRFSAERTGGSVSTLTIQRTQQEDSAVYLCASSPDRRETQYFGPGTRLLVL.

There are many counts of this clonotype. The rearrangement joins TRBV6-2 or TRBV6-3 to TRBJ2-1, with 9 nucleotides matching TRBD1. The CDR3 contains 17 residues. In germline, CDR1 is MNHEY, CDR2 SVGEGT. J gave up 4 bases and V 5 bases, and 12 bases lay outside the gene matches. The CDR3 coding sequence is TGTGCCAGCAGTCGCCACTCCAGGGGACAGGGTTACAATGAGCAGTTCTTC. Translation gives CASSRHSRGQGYNEQFF.

The rearrangement uses TRBV12-3 or TRBV12-4 and TRBJ1-2; D possibly corresponds to TRBD1 (6 bases). This CDR3 has 14 residues. The V end was cut by 4 bases, the J end by 4 bases, with 13 bases between. This CDR3 is CASSWDTGIYGYTF. DNA for the CDR3: TGTGCCAGCAGTTGGGACACAGGGATCTATGGCTACACCTTC.

The chain is built from TRBV7-2 and TRBJ1-1; 10 bases agree with TRBD1. With 4 bases clipped from V and 6 bases from J, the junction kept 8 bases outside the gene matches. The germline V gene has CDR1 SGHTA and CDR2 FQGNSA. CDR3 length: 15 residues. CDR3 in DNA: TGTGCCAGCAGCTGGCCGGGACAGGGGTTTCCTGAAGCTTTCTTT. This sequence encodes CASSWPGQGFPEAFF.

V usage is TRBV9 and J usage is TRBJ2-2; no firm D call. Germline values: CDR1 SGDLS, CDR2 YYNGEE. V dropped 6 bases and J dropped 4 bases, with 10 bases sitting between them. The CDR3 has 13 amino acids. The CDR3 DNA follows: TGTGCCAGCAAGGACCCGATCACCGGGGAGCTGTTTTTT. Encoded protein: CASKDPITGELFF.

The sample holds many counts of this clonotype. The chain joins TRBV12-3 or TRBV12-4 to TRBJ1-1; D not certain. V was clipped by 4 bases and J by 0 bases, with 6 bases between them. This CDR3 is 13 amino acids long. This chain's CDR3 is CASSSAMNTEAFF. In DNA, the CDR3 is TGTGCCAGCAGTTCGGCAATGAACACTGAAGCTTTCTTT.

This clonotype came up a few times. The rearrangement links TRBV5-4 to TRBJ2-7, with unresolved D. Germline assignment: CDR1 SGHNT and CDR2 YYREEE (reference sequence). There are 16 residues in the CDR3. Trimming cost V 0 bases and J 4 bases, with 17 bases left between them. Written as DNA, the CDR3 is TGTGCCAGCAGCTTGGTTCCGGGTACCCAGACTTACGAGCAGTACTTC. This translates into CASSLVPGTQTYEQYF.

The chain recombines TRBV5-8 with TRBJ1-1; D unresolved. The CDR3 has 12 amino acids. V was shortened by 1 base and J by 12 bases, with 13 bases between the two germline ends. The germline gives CDR1 SGHTS, CDR2 YDEGEE. The CDR3 bases are TGTGCCAGCAGCTTGTCCCTGGATCCCCCTTTCTTT. This sequence encodes CASSLSLDPPFF.

The chain is built from TRBV6-5 and TRBJ1-5, with 9 bases that match TRBD1. This CDR3 is built from 14 residues. Losses at the gene ends were 7 bases for V and 7 bases for J; bases not matched to a gene: 8. Germline loops: CDR1 MNHEY, CDR2 SVGAGI. CDR3 coding DNA: TGTGCCAGCAAAGGGACAGGGAGGCGACAGCCCCAGCATTTT. This codes for CASKGTGRRQPQHF.

This clonotype was found many times. The chain joins TRBV12-3 or TRBV12-4 to TRBJ1-5; unclear D gene. This CDR3 is built from 13 residues. The V end was cut by 2 bases, the J end by 6 bases, with 8 bases between. CDR3 nucleotides: TGTGCCAGCAGTTTAATGGGAGGTCAGCCCCAGCATTTT. Protein product: CASSLMGGQPQHF.

The chain joins TRBV7-9 to TRBJ2-3; D is perhaps TRBD1 or TRBD2 (6 bases each). CDR1 and CDR2 from the germline V gene are SEHNR and FQNEAQ (reference sequence). The CDR3 runs 13 residues. V was shortened by 8 bases and J by 5 bases, with 14 bases between the two germline ends. Here the CDR3 DNA reads TGTGCCAGCTCGGAGAGGGGGGTAGATACGCAGTATTTT. Protein sequence: CASSERGVDTQYF.